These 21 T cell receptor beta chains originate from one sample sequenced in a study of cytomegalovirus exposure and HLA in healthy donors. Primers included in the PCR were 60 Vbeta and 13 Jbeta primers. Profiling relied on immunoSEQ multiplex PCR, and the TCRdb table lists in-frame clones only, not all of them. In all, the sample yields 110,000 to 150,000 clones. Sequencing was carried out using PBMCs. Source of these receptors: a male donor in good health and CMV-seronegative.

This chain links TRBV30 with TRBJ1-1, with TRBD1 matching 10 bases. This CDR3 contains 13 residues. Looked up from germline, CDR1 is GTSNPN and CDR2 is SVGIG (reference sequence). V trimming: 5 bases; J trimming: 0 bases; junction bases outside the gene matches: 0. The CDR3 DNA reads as TGTGCCTGGGGGACAGGGGTGAACACTGAAGCTTTCTTT. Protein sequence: CAWGTGVNTEAFF.

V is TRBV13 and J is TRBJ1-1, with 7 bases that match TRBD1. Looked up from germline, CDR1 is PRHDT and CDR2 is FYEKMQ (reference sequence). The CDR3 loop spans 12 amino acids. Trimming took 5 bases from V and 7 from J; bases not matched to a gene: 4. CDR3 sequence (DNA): TGTGCCAGCAGCACCCGGGACAGTGAAGCTTTCTTT. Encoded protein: CASSTRDSEAFF.

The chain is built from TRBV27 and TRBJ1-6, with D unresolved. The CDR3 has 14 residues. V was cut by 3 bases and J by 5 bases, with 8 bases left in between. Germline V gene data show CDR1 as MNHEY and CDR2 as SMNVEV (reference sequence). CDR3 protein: CASSFRTNNSPLHF. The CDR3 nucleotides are TGTGCCAGCAGTTTTCGTACTAATAATTCACCCCTCCACTTT.

The CDR3 spells CAWDRQGIGGYTF. The CDR3 DNA follows: TGTGCCTGGGACCGACAGGGGATTGGTGGCTACACCTTC. The chain links TRBV30 to TRBJ1-2, with 8 bases matching TRBD1. Germline assignment: CDR1 GTSNPN and CDR2 SVGIG (reference sequence). V trimming: 5 bases; J trimming: 7 bases; junction bases outside the gene matches: 9. The CDR3 sequence is 13 residues long.

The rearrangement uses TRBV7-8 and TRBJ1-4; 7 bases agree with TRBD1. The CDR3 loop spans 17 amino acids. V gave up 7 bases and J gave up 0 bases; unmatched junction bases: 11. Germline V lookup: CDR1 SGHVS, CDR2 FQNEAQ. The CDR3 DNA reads TGTGCCAGCAACAACTCGACAGGGCCCGCAACTAATGAAAAACTGTTTTTT. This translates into CASNNSTGPATNEKLFF.

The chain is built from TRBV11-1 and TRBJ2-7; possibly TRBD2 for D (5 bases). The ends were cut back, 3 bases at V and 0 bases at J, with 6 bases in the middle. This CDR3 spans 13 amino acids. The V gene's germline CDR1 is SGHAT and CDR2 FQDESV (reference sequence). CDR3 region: CASSFRGSYEQYF. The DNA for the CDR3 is TGTGCCAGCAGCTTCCGGGGCTCCTACGAGCAGTACTTC.

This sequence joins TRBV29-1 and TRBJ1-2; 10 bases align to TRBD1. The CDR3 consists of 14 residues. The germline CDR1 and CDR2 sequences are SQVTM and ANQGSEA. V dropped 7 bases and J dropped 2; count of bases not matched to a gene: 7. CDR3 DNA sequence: TGCAGCGCCATGACAGGGGGCCTAAACTATGGCTACACCTTC. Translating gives CSAMTGGLNYGYTF.

The CDR3 sequence is CASSLDGTGRWEAFF. The CDR3 region has the DNA TGTGCCAGCAGTTTAGACGGGACAGGACGATGGGAGGCTTTCTTT. V usage is TRBV27 and J usage is TRBJ1-1, with 8 positions matching TRBD1. Germline values: CDR1 MNHEY, CDR2 SMNVEV (reference sequence). The CDR3 consists of 15 residues. Unmatched junction bases numbered 13, after V lost 2 bases and J lost 11 bases.

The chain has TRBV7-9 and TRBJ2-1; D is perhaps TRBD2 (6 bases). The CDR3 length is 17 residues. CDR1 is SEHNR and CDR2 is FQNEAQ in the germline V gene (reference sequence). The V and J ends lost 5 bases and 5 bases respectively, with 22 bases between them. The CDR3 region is CASSAGPGLTDNNEQFF. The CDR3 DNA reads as TGTGCCAGCAGCGCAGGACCGGGACTCACCGACAACAATGAGCAGTTCTTC.

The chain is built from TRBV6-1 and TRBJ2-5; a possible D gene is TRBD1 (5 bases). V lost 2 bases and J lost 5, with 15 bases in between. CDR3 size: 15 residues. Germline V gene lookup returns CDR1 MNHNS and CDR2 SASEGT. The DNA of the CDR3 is TGTGCCAGCAGTGAAAGAACAGGCCGCAGGGAGACCCAGTACTTC. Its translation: CASSERTGRRETQYF.

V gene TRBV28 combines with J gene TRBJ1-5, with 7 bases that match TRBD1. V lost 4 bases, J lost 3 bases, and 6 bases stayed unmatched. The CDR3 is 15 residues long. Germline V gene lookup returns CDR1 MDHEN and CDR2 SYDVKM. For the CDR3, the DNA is TGTGCCAGCAGTTACAGGGGCCTTCTCAATCAGCCCCAGCATTTT. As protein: CASSYRGLLNQPQHF.

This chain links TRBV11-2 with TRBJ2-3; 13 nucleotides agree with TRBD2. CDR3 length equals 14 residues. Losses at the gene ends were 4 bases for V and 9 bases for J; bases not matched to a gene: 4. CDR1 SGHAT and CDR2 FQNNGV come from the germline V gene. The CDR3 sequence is CASSSTSGGATQYF. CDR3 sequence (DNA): TGTGCCAGCAGCTCAACTAGCGGGGGGGCCACGCAGTATTTT. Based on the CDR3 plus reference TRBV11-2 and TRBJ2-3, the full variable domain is EAGVAQSPRYKIIEKRQSVAFWCNPISGHATLYWYQQILGQGPKLLIQFQNNGVVDDSQLPKDRFSAERLKGVDSTLKIQPAKLEDSAVYLCASSSTSGGATQYFGPGTRLTVL.

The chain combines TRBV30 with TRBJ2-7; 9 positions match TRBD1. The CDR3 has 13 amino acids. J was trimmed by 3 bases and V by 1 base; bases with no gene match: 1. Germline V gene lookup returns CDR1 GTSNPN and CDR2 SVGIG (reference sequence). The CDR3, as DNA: TGTGCCTGGAGTGGACAGGGGGTCTACGAGCAGTACTTC. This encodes CAWSGQGVYEQYF.

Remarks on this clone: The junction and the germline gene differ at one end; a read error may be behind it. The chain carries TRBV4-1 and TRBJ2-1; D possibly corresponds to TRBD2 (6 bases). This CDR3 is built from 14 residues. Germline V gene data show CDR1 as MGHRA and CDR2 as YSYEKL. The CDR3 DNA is TGCGCCAGCAGCCAAGATGGGATGGGGCGGGGAATCATCTTC. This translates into CASSQDGMGRGIIF.

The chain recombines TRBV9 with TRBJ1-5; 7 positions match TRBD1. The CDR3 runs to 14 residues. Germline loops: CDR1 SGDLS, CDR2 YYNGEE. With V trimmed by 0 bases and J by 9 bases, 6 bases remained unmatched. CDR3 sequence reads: CASSVGQGDSPQHF. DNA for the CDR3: TGTGCCAGCAGCGTAGGGCAGGGGGATTCGCCCCAGCATTTT.

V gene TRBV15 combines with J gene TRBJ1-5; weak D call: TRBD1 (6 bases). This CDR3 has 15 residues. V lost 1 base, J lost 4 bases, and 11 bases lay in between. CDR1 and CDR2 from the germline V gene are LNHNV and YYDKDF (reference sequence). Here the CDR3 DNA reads TGTGCCACCAGCAGAGGGACAGCTGAAAATCAGCCCCAGCATTTT. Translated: CATSRGTAENQPQHF.

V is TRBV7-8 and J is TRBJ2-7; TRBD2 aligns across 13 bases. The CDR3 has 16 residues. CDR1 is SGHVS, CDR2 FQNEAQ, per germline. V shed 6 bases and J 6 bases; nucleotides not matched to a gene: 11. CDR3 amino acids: CASRSGLAGVGGEQYF. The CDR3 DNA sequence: TGTGCCAGCAGATCTGGACTAGCGGGAGTCGGTGGCGAGCAGTACTTC.

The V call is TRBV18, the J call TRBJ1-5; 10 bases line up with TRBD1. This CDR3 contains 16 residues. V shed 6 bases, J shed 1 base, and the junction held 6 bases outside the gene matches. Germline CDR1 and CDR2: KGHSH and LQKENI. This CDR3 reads CASSPGTGASNQPQHF. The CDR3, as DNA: TGTGCCAGCTCGCCCGGGACAGGGGCAAGCAATCAGCCCCAGCATTTT.

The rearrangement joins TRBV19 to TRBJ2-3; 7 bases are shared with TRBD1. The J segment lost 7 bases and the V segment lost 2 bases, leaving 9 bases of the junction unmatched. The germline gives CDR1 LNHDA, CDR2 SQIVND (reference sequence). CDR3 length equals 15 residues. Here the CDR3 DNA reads TGTGCCAGTAGTATACGGGGACAGAAGGCACATACGCAGTATTTT. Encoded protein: CASSIRGQKAHTQYF.

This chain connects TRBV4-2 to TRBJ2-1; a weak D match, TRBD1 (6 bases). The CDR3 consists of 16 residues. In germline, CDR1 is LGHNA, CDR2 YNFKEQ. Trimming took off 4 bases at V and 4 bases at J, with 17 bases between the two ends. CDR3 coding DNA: TGTGCCAGCAGCCTACCCCCGGCAGGGGATTACAATGAGCAGTTCTTC. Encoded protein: CASSLPPAGDYNEQFF.

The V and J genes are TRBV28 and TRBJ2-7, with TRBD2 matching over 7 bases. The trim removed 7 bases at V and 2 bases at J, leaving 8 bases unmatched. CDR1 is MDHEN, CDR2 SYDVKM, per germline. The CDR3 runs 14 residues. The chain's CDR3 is CASTLAGVTYEQYF. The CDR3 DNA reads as TGTGCCAGCACATTGGCGGGGGTGACCTACGAGCAGTACTTC.